One TCR beta chain is described in this entry. This record belongs to a study of blood T cell repertoires in COVID-19. At the level of the study: Sites in the United States, Italy and Spain provided acute and convalescent COVID-19 samples.

V lost 6 bases, J lost 7 bases, and 15 bases lay in between. Germline lookup yields CDR1 SEHNR and CDR2 FQNEAQ (reference sequence). The CDR3 has 14 amino acids. Patients from Seattle were sampled longitudinally, starting during active infection. The authors' processing: Amplifying reference gene primers gave estimates of nucleated cell counts. Profiling relied on immunoSEQ multiplex PCR, and the TCRdb table lists in-frame clones only, not all of them. V, J and clone size are taken as reported in that table, and D and trimming were inferred from the DNA itself. The sample holds about 260,000 clones, more than 85% seen once.

The chain links TRBV7-9 to TRBJ1-4; D possibly corresponds to TRBD1 (5 bases). Input material: peripheral blood. This sequence was found in a person aged 18 to 30 with COVID-19, enrolled during active disease. The CDR3 is CASSWTPGGEKLFF. As DNA, the CDR3 is TGTGCCAGCAGTTGGACACCCGGGGGTGAAAAACTGTTTTTT.